Listed below are T cell receptor beta chains from one sample, sequenced in a study of blood T cell repertoires in COVID-19. Measured with immunoSEQ multiplex PCR; TCRdb has only the in-frame clones, and not every one. The profile shows around 270,000 clones, about nine tenths of them singletons. Sequenced material: peripheral blood. All receptors come from a man aged 55 to 70 who had recovered from COVID-19. CDR3s include the opening cysteine and the closing phenylalanine or tryptophan. The D gene is left open where the match is weak. Clone size is not always given. Where it is, it says once, few, many or a class for expanded clones.

D gene	V gene	clone size	J gene	CDR3 DNA	CDR3 protein
.	TRBV4-2	few	TRBJ1-3	TGTGCCAGCAGCCAAGATGCCGGCGGTTACTCTGGAAACACCATATATTTT	CASSQDAGGYSGNTIYF
TRBD1	TRBV9	.	TRBJ2-5	TGTGCCAGCAGCTACGGGACAGGGAAAGAGACCCAGTACTTC	CASSYGTGKETQYF
.	TRBV27	.	TRBJ1-5	TGTGCCAGCAGTAGGGACTCAGGCAATCAGCCCCAGCATTTT	CASSRDSGNQPQHF
.	TRBV21-1	.	TRBJ1-2	TGTGCCAGCAGCAAGCCGGGGACAGGGATAAGTAACTATGGCTACACCTTC	CASSKPGTGISNYGYTF
.	TRBV24-1	.	TRBJ1-5	TGTGCCACCAGTGACGCTGGCCATCAGCCCCAGCATTTT	CATSDAGHQPQHF
.	TRBV6-5	few	TRBJ1-3	TGTGCCAGCAGTCGTCCAACTAGCTCTGGAAACACCATATATTTT	CASSRPTSSGNTIYF
.	TRBV7-2	.	TRBJ1-5	TGTGCCAGCAGCTTATCAGTTTACAACCAGCCCCAGCATTTT	CASSLSVYNQPQHF
.	TRBV10-1	.	TRBJ1-1	TGCGCCAGCAGTGATGGTACAGTTATTACTGAAGCTTTCTTT	CASSDGTVITEAFF
.	TRBV11-2	.	TRBJ2-1	TGTGCCAGCAGCTTAGGACTGGCCGGGGGGACACACAATGAGCAGTTCTTC	CASSLGLAGGTHNEQFF
TRBD2	TRBV3-1/TRBV3-2	once	TRBJ2-3	TGTGCCAGCAATAGCCTAGCGGGGTTCGCAGATACGCAGTATTTT	CASNSLAGFADTQYF
TRBD1	TRBV5-1	.	TRBJ1-2	TGCGCCAGCAGCCCGGGACAGGGGGCGCGTGGGGGCTACACCTTC	CASSPGQGARGGYTF
.	TRBV11-2	.	TRBJ1-4	TGTGCCAGCAGTCTTCGGGGTTCTGGGGAAAAACTGTTTTTT	CASSLRGSGEKLFF
TRBD2	TRBV7-9	.	TRBJ2-1	TGTGCCAGCAGCAGCGGGGTCGGCAATGAGCAGTTCTTC	CASSSGVGNEQFF
.	TRBV6-1	.	TRBJ2-6	TGTGCCAGCAGTGAACGTAGTTCTGGGGCCAACGTCCTGACTTTC	CASSERSSGANVLTF
.	TRBV7-6	once	TRBJ1-1	TGTGCCAGCAGCCCTACCCCCCCGGGGATCGGGAACACTGAAGCTTTCTTT	CASSPTPPGIGNTEAFF
TRBD1	TRBV6-8	.	TRBJ2-2	TGTGCCCCCAGCCCCCCGGACAGGGTAAACACCGGGGAGCTGTTTTTT	CAPSPPDRVNTGELFF
TRBD1	TRBV6-5	.	TRBJ1-6	TGTGCCAGTACGGACAGGGTTGGGAATTCACCCCTCCACTTT	CASTDRVGNSPLHF
TRBD2	TRBV7-8	.	TRBJ2-5	TGTGCCAGCAGCTCTCATTCAGCGGGGGGGCGAGAGACCCAGTACTTC	CASSSHSAGGRETQYF
.	TRBV24-1	.	TRBJ2-7	TGTGCCACCAGTGAAGCAGGCCGGTCCGAGCAGTACTTC	CATSEAGRSEQYF
TRBD1	TRBV30	.	TRBJ1-1	TGTGCCTGGGGGGACAGAGCTGAAGCTTTCTTT	CAWGDRAEAFF
TRBD2	TRBV10-2	.	TRBJ2-2	TGCGCCAGCAGTGTGCTAGCGGAGGAGACCGGGGAGCTGTTTTTT	CASSVLAEETGELFF
TRBD2	TRBV11-2	.	TRBJ2-1	TGTGCCAGCAGCACCATCGGACTAGCGGGGGGGTCCCACAATGAGCAGTTCTTC	CASSTIGLAGGSHNEQFF
TRBD1	TRBV15	.	TRBJ1-6	TGTGCCACCAGCCGGAAGACAGGGTTGGATTCACCCCTCCACTTT	CATSRKTGLDSPLHF
TRBD1	TRBV2	.	TRBJ1-1	TGTGCCAGCAGTTTGGACAGGGTAAACACTGAAGCTTTCTTT	CASSLDRVNTEAFF
TRBD1	TRBV9	.	TRBJ2-7	TGTGCCAGCAGCGCGGAACCGGGACAGGGCTACGAGCAGTACTTC	CASSAEPGQGYEQYF
.	TRBV5-4	.	TRBJ2-7	TGTGCCAGCAGACCCGACTTGGAGAGGGCCTACGAGCAGTACTTC	CASRPDLERAYEQYF
TRBD1	TRBV4-2	.	TRBJ2-3	TGTGCCAGCAGCCAAGGGGGACAGCATAGCACAGATACGCAGTATTTT	CASSQGGQHSTDTQYF
TRBD1	TRBV7-6	few	TRBJ2-7	TGTGCCAGCAGCCAAGACAGGGGGAGCTCCTACGAGCAGTACTTC	CASSQDRGSSYEQYF
TRBD2	TRBV6-4	once	TRBJ2-3	TGTGCCAGCAGTGACTCGGCTAGCGGTACAGATACGCAGTATTTT	CASSDSASGTDTQYF
TRBD1	TRBV19	.	TRBJ1-1	TGTGCCAGCCAACAGGGGGGGAACACTGAAGCTTTCTTT	CASQQGGNTEAFF
TRBD1	TRBV7-2	once	TRBJ2-2	TGTGCCAGCAGCCCCGGACAGGGATGGACCGGGGAGCTGTTTTTT	CASSPGQGWTGELFF
TRBD2	TRBV6-4	.	TRBJ2-3	TGTGCCAGCAGTGACTCAAAGACTAGCGTTAGGGCAGATACGCAGTATTTT	CASSDSKTSVRADTQYF
.	TRBV5-4	.	TRBJ1-1	TGTGCCAGCAGCTTGGGCGACACCCGAATGAACACTGAAGCTTTCTTT	CASSLGDTRMNTEAFF
.	TRBV7-8	.	TRBJ1-6	TGTGCCAGCAGCTTAGCGACCGGACAGAGAGATTCACCCCTCCACTTT	CASSLATGQRDSPLHF
TRBD2	TRBV5-6	.	TRBJ2-1	TGTGCCAGCAGCTTGCTAGCGGGGCGGCAGGGTGAGCAGTTCTTC	CASSLLAGRQGEQFF
TRBD2	TRBV18	.	TRBJ2-3	TGTGCCAGCTCACCACCGCCGGCGGGGGGGGCATGGTATTTT	CASSPPPAGGAWYF
TRBD1	TRBV6-5	.	TRBJ1-2	TGTGCCAGCAGTCCCGTTTATAGTACAGGGGACGGCTACACCTTC	CASSPVYSTGDGYTF
.	TRBV6-2/TRBV6-3	.	TRBJ1-1	TGTGCCAGCAGTGGAGGGGAGGGCACTGAAGCTTTCTTT	CASSGGEGTEAFF
TRBD2	TRBV29-1	.	TRBJ2-1	TGCAGCGTTGTTGGCGGGGGGGCTTACAATGAGCAGTTCTTC	CSVVGGGAYNEQFF
.	TRBV27	few	TRBJ2-2	TGTGCCAGCACCTGGGTAGGGGTGACCGGGGAGCTGTTTTTT	CASTWVGVTGELFF
TRBD2	TRBV7-6	.	TRBJ2-2	TGTGCCAGCAGCTTAGGACTAGCGGGGGGCCAGGGGGAGCTGTTTTTT	CASSLGLAGGQGELFF
TRBD2	TRBV23-1	.	TRBJ2-1	TGCGCCAGCAGTCAACTGTCCTCTAGCGGGGGGCCCCATCCCTACAATGAGCAGTTCTTC	CASSQLSSSGGPHPYNEQFF
.	TRBV11-3	.	TRBJ2-3	TGTGCCAGCAGCTTAGGGATGGGGGCGGATACGCAGTATTTT	CASSLGMGADTQYF
TRBD1	TRBV7-6	.	TRBJ2-7	TGTGCCAGCAGCACGAGGGACAGAGTAGGAGTACGAGGAGAGCAGTACTTC	CASSTRDRVGVRGEQYF
TRBD2	TRBV4-2	.	TRBJ2-1	TGTGCCAGCAGTCAACCAAGCGGGGGTGGTTACAATGAGCAGTTCTTC	CASSQPSGGGYNEQFF
TRBD1	TRBV2	.	TRBJ2-5	TGTGCCAGCAACAGGGGGCTAGGAGAGACCCAGTACTTC	CASNRGLGETQYF
TRBD2	TRBV11-2	.	TRBJ2-3	TGTGCCAGCAGCCAAAGACTAGCGGGGGGGCGTGATACGCAGTATTTT	CASSQRLAGGRDTQYF